The entry below gives a single T cell receptor (beta chain) sequence along with its context. This specimen comes from a study of OX40 agonist ivuxolimab in advanced cancers. Method: immunoSEQ multiplex PCR; TCRdb's copy keeps in-frame clones and lacks some. Of 45,000 to 65,000 clones listed, over 80% were seen once; the top ten hold around 1.8%. The receptor was isolated from an adult with an advanced solid tumor such as melanoma, head and neck, liver or kidney cancer. The source was CD4+ or CD8+ T cells sorted from blood, collected in a trial of the OX40 agonist ivuxolimab.

CDR3 loop: CASSLQGGRLRTGELFF. CDR3 sequence (DNA): TGTGCCAGCAGTTTACAAGGCGGGAGATTAAGGACCGGGGAGCTGTTTTTT. V and J are TRBV27 and TRBJ2-2, with 7 positions matching TRBD2. The germline V gene has CDR1 MNHEY and CDR2 SMNVEV (reference sequence). J gave up 5 bases and V 2 bases, and 11 bases lay outside the gene matches. The CDR3 runs to 17 residues.